This T cell receptor (beta chain) was identified in a study of blood T cell repertoires in COVID-19. Study-level background: Spain, Italy and the United States supplied samples that represented acute and convalescent COVID-19.

The method was immunoSEQ multiplex PCR; TCRdb's version includes in-frame clones alone and lacks a portion of them. There are over 120,000 clones in the sample; approximately 80% occur only once, and roughly 3% lies in the top ten. A single count supports this clone. The clonotype originates from an elderly woman with acute or convalescent COVID-19. The sequenced sample was peripheral blood.

CDR3 sequence (DNA): TGTGCCAGCAGTTTGACAGGGTTTCGAACTGAAGCTTTCTTT. It translates to CASSLTGFRTEAFF. The rearrangement joins TRBV28 to TRBJ1-1; TRBD1 aligns across 7 bases. The V segment lost 3 bases and the J segment 5 bases; nucleotides outside the gene matches: 6. The length of the CDR3 is 14 residues. The germline V gene has CDR1 MDHEN and CDR2 SYDVKM.